One sample yielded the 32 T cell receptor beta chains listed below, sequenced in a study of cytomegalovirus exposure and HLA in healthy donors. The PCR employed 60 Vbeta primers together with 13 Jbeta primers. Produced via immunoSEQ multiplex PCR; TCRdb's table is partial and in-frame only. The table records 150,000 to 250,000 clones, 85% of them present only once. Sequenced material: PBMCs. These receptors all stem from a woman in her forties or fifties in good health and CMV-seronegative.

The V and J genes are TRBV18 and TRBJ1-5; TRBD1 matches at 12 bases. The junction had 7 bases not matched to a gene; V was cut back by 6 bases and J by 7 bases. This CDR3 has 15 residues. Germline V gene sequence: CDR1 KGHSH, CDR2 LQKENI. This CDR3 reads CASSLGQGAGQPQHF. The CDR3, as DNA: TGTGCCAGCTCGCTGGGACAGGGGGCAGGACAGCCCCAGCATTTT.

This chain joins TRBV28 and TRBJ1-4, with a possible D match to TRBD1 (6 bases). This CDR3 comprises 14 residues. Trimming cost V 7 bases and J 5 bases, with 14 bases left between them. Germline loops: CDR1 MDHEN, CDR2 SYDVKM. This CDR3 reads CASKSGGANEKLFF. In DNA form, the CDR3 reads TGTGCCAGCAAGTCCGGGGGGGCAAATGAAAAACTGTTTTTT.

The chain joins TRBV6-5 to TRBJ1-4; the D gene is possibly TRBD1 (6 bases). The CDR3 loop spans 14 amino acids. Between the trimmed V and J ends, which lost 2 bases and 8 bases, there was a span of 12 bases. Germline V CDR1 and CDR2: MNHEY, SVGAGI. The CDR3 DNA sequence: TGTGCCAGCAGTTACGGGGGGGCGAAGGAAAAACTGTTTTTT. Its translation: CASSYGGAKEKLFF.

The chain carries TRBV7-2 and TRBJ2-5, with 12 nucleotides matching TRBD1. V trimming: 6 bases; J trimming: 2 bases; junction bases outside the gene matches: 7. This CDR3 is 16 amino acids long. Germline CDR1 SGHTA, CDR2 FQGNSA. The DNA for the CDR3 is TGTGCCAGCAGTCGTTGGGACAGGGGGCGGCAAGAGACCCAGTACTTC. Translating it yields CASSRWDRGRQETQYF.

The chain combines TRBV27 with TRBJ2-7; maybe TRBD1 (6 bases). The CDR3 runs to 14 residues. V was cut by 7 bases and J by 0 bases, with 13 bases left in between. From germline, CDR1 is MNHEY and CDR2 SMNVEV (reference sequence). CDR3 residues: CASTPRGGSYEQYF. As DNA, the CDR3 is TGTGCCAGCACCCCTCGAGGGGGCTCCTACGAGCAGTACTTC.

The chain combines TRBV5-5 with TRBJ2-5; a weak D match, TRBD2 (6 bases). CDR1 is SGHKS, CDR2 YYEKEE, per germline (reference sequence). V was trimmed by 2 bases and J by 4 bases, leaving 15 bases between them. The CDR3 length is 15 residues. The CDR3 nucleotides read TGTGCCAGCAGCTTTTTACAACGGACTATAGAGACCCAGTACTTC. Its translation is CASSFLQRTIETQYF.

The CDR3: CASSKRTGSGELFF. As DNA, the CDR3 is TGTGCCAGCAGCAAAAGGACAGGATCCGGGGAGCTGTTTTTT. The rearrangement joins TRBV7-6 to TRBJ2-2; 7 nucleotides match TRBD1. CDR3 length equals 14 residues. Per the germline V gene, CDR1 is SGHVS and CDR2 is FNYEAQ. V trimming: 5 bases; J trimming: 6 bases; junction bases outside the gene matches: 6.

This chain joins TRBV7-9 and TRBJ2-3; the D gene is possibly TRBD2 (6 bases). The CDR3 is 15 amino acids. The V end was cut by 3 bases, the J end by 2 bases, with 12 bases between. The germline gives CDR1 SEHNR, CDR2 FQNEAQ (reference sequence). CDR3 amino acids: CASSLEGRNTDTQYF. CDR3 in DNA: TGTGCCAGCAGCTTGGAGGGGAGGAACACAGATACGCAGTATTTT.

The rearrangement joins TRBV4-3 to TRBJ1-2, with 8 bases identical to TRBD1. The CDR3 length is 15 residues. Per germline, CDR1 LGHNA and CDR2 YSLEER. J lost 6 bases, V lost 1 base, and 7 bases had no gene match. The CDR3 here is CASSQVGTGRNGYTF. The CDR3 nucleotides are TGCGCCAGCAGCCAAGTCGGGACAGGTAGGAATGGCTACACCTTC.

The chain is built from TRBV28 and TRBJ2-7; 12 positions agree with TRBD2. Germline CDR1 reads MDHEN; CDR2 reads SYDVKM. There are 17 residues in the CDR3. The trim removed 2 bases at V and 2 bases at J, leaving 7 bases unmatched. CDR3 protein: CASSLRLAGGVAYEQYF. The CDR3 DNA is TGTGCCAGCAGTTTACGTCTAGCGGGAGGGGTGGCCTACGAGCAGTACTTC.

This sequence joins TRBV27 and TRBJ2-1, with 8 bases aligning to TRBD2. From germline, CDR1 is MNHEY and CDR2 SMNVEV (reference sequence). The ends lost 6 bases at V and 6 bases at J; junction bases unmatched: 16. There are 17 residues in the CDR3. CDR3 loop: CASRKTPPSSGSNEQFF. The CDR3 nucleotides are TGTGCCAGCAGGAAGACCCCTCCGTCGAGCGGGAGCAATGAGCAGTTCTTC.

Judged by abundance, this clone is medium-sized. The V call is TRBV19, the J call TRBJ2-1, with 7 positions matching TRBD2. Per germline, CDR1 LNHDA and CDR2 SQIVND (reference sequence). The junction had 8 bases not matched to a gene; V was cut back by 6 bases and J by 3 bases. This CDR3 contains 15 residues. The CDR3, as DNA: TGTGCCAGTAGCCCTACCGGCGGGAGCTACAATGAGCAGTTCTTC. It is translated as CASSPTGGSYNEQFF.

The chain couples TRBV2 to TRBJ1-1, with 10 bases identical to TRBD1. Germline CDR1 reads SNHLY; CDR2 reads FYNNEI. V lost 6 bases to trimming and J lost 4 bases; unmatched junction nucleotides: 5. The length of the CDR3 is 14 residues. The CDR3 protein is CASSRQGASTEAFF. CDR3 nucleotide sequence: TGTGCCAGCAGCCGACAGGGGGCGAGCACTGAAGCTTTCTTT.

V usage is TRBV7-2 and J usage is TRBJ2-2; D is unresolved. V dropped 8 bases and J dropped 9 bases, with 16 bases sitting between them. CDR3 length equals 13 residues. CDR1 SGHTA and CDR2 FQGNSA come from the germline V gene. This chain's CDR3 is CASQRQTSRELFF. For the CDR3, the DNA is TGTGCCAGCCAAAGGCAGACAAGCCGGGAGCTGTTTTTT.

This clone was seen only a few times. J is TRBJ2-7 and V is TRBV28; D might be TRBD2 (6 bases). The CDR3 consists of 16 residues. Germline assignment: CDR1 MDHEN and CDR2 SYDVKM. V was cut by 6 bases and J by 4 bases, with 22 bases left in between. The CDR3 coding sequence is TGTGCCAGCAGCCATGCCCGGCGGGGCCCAGAGTACGAGCAGTACTTC. This translates into CASSHARRGPEYEQYF.

The V call is TRBV11-2, the J call TRBJ1-5, with a tentative D call TRBD1 (5 bases). V shed 5 bases and J shed 2 bases, with 13 bases lying between them. Germline CDR1 and CDR2: SGHAT and FQNNGV. This CDR3 spans 15 amino acids. This CDR3 is CASSPIPGRNQPQHF. As DNA, the CDR3 is TGTGCCAGCAGCCCCATCCCAGGGCGCAATCAGCCCCAGCATTTT.

The V call is TRBV28, the J call TRBJ2-4; tentative D call: TRBD1 (6 bases). CDR1 is MDHEN, CDR2 SYDVKM, per germline. Trimming left V 5 bases short and J 14 bases short, with 13 bases between. The CDR3 length is 11 residues. The CDR3 DNA is TGTGCCAGCAGTCTCAGACAGGTTGAGTACTTC. It codes for CASSLRQVEYF.

As concerns this clone: The junction shows a germline mismatch at one end, possibly a read error. The chain recombines TRBV7-9 with TRBJ1-1; 7 nucleotides agree with TRBD1. CDR1 is SEHNR, CDR2 FQNEAQ, per germline (reference sequence). The CDR3 has 15 residues. The CDR3 here is CSSSPRDSGNTEAFF. The CDR3 coding sequence is TGTTCCAGCAGCCCTCGGGACAGTGGGAACACTGAAGCTTTCTTT.

The chain uses TRBV27 and TRBJ2-3, with 13 bases lining up with TRBD2. V dropped 4 bases and J dropped 4; count of bases not matched to a gene: 5. The CDR3 length is 16 residues. Germline values: CDR1 MNHEY, CDR2 SMNVEV (reference sequence). The CDR3 sequence: CASSSGLAGVSDTQYF. As DNA, the CDR3 is TGTGCCAGCAGTTCCGGACTAGCGGGAGTGTCAGATACGCAGTATTTT.

The chain links TRBV6-5 to TRBJ2-1, with 9 bases aligning to TRBD2. The germline V gene has CDR1 MNHEY and CDR2 SVGAGI. This CDR3 is 16 amino acids long. J lost 8 bases, V lost 2 bases, and 10 bases had no gene match. CDR3: CASSYRAGGPRYEQFF. The CDR3 bases are TGTGCCAGCAGTTACCGGGCGGGAGGGCCGAGATATGAGCAGTTCTTC.

This sequence joins TRBV27 and TRBJ2-3; 7 bases line up with TRBD2. The CDR3 consists of 13 residues. Germline CDR1 MNHEY, CDR2 SMNVEV (reference sequence). V shed 8 bases and J 5 bases; nucleotides not matched to a gene: 7. The CDR3 spells CASAGRDGDTQYF. The CDR3 DNA is TGTGCCAGCGCAGGGAGGGACGGAGATACGCAGTATTTT.

The V gene is TRBV7-8, the J gene TRBJ2-7; 10 nucleotides align to TRBD2. J was trimmed by 5 bases and V by 2 bases; bases with no gene match: 6. This CDR3 is 15 amino acids long. CDR1 is SGHVS, CDR2 FQNEAQ, per germline. In DNA form, the CDR3 reads TGTGCCAGCAGCTTATACGGAGCGGGAGGGGACGAGCAGTACTTC. It translates to CASSLYGAGGDEQYF.

This clone was seen just once. This chain joins TRBV10-3 and TRBJ2-3; 9 bases are shared with TRBD2. This CDR3 spans 14 amino acids. The germline V gene encodes CDR1 ENHRY and CDR2 SYGVKD. V lost 5 bases to trimming and J lost 3 bases; unmatched junction nucleotides: 3. The CDR3 DNA sequence: TGTGCCATCAGTAGCGGGAGGCGGACAGATACGCAGTATTTT. Translated, it gives CAISSGRRTDTQYF.

The chain recombines TRBV18 with TRBJ2-5; D possibly corresponds to TRBD1 (5 bases). The CDR3 runs 14 residues. Germline loops: CDR1 KGHSH, CDR2 LQKENI. The V gene lost 3 bases and the J gene lost 11 bases, with 19 bases spanning the gap. CDR3 bases: TGTGCCAGCTCACCGCAGGGCGGCCCCAATGAGCAGTACTTC. It yields the protein CASSPQGGPNEQYF.

The rearrangement uses TRBV7-3 and TRBJ2-3; 7 bases are shared with TRBD1. Germline V lookup: CDR1 SGHTA, CDR2 FQGTGA. The CDR3 length is 15 residues. With 4 bases clipped from V and 1 base from J, the junction kept 5 bases outside the gene matches. Here the CDR3 reads CASSWNRGGTDTQYF. As DNA, the CDR3 is TGTGCCAGCAGCTGGAACAGGGGCGGCACAGATACGCAGTATTTT.

The CDR3 region has the DNA TGTGCCAGCAGTAAAAACTTCCAGGCAGATACGCAGTATTTT. Its protein product is CASSKNFQADTQYF. The V gene is TRBV6-4, the J gene TRBJ2-3; D is unclear. The V gene lost 5 bases and the J gene lost 4 bases, with 13 bases spanning the gap. CDR1 and CDR2 (germline): MRHNA, SNTAGT. The length of the CDR3 is 14 residues.

The chain recombines TRBV4-2 with TRBJ2-6; 9 bases are a match to TRBD1. The length of the CDR3 is 18 residues. CDR1 is LGHNA, CDR2 YNFKEQ, per germline. The ends lost 1 base at V and 1 base at J; junction bases unmatched: 5. For the CDR3, the DNA is TGTGCCAGCAGCCAAGGGGGACAGGGAGCTTCTGGGGCCAACGTCCTGACTTTC. This codes for CASSQGGQGASGANVLTF.

Concerning this clone: The junction departs from the called germline gene at one end, perhaps through a read error. This rearrangement joins TRBV11-2 to TRBJ2-7; weak D call: TRBD1 (8 bases). Germline lookup yields CDR1 SGHAT and CDR2 FQNNGV. The CDR3 totals 14 residues. This chain's CDR3 is CASSLGGGQGAADF. CDR3 sequence (DNA): TGTGCCAGCAGCTTAGGGGGGGGGCAGGGGGCGGCCGACTTC.

The rearrangement uses TRBV28 and TRBJ1-2; 10 bases agree with TRBD1. CDR3 size: 19 residues. Per germline, CDR1 MDHEN and CDR2 SYDVKM. Trimming removed 6 bases from V and 5 bases from J; junction bases left unmatched: 21. The CDR3 DNA sequence: TGTGCCAGCAGCTCCACTTCCCCGGGACAGGGGTTTAGGGGATATGGCTACACCTTC. It is translated as CASSSTSPGQGFRGYGYTF.

Comment on this clone: This CDR3 fails to terminate in the conserved phenylalanine or tryptophan, so it likely reflects a read error. This chain links TRBV28 with TRBJ1-2; D unclear. Germline lookup yields CDR1 MDHEN and CDR2 SYDVKM. Trimming pared 3 bases from V and 0 bases from J, leaving 11 bases between. CDR3 length equals 15 residues. Here the CDR3 reads CASSLKAVSNYGYTL. CDR3 in DNA: TGTGCCAGCAGTTTGAAGGCAGTATCTAACTATGGCTACACCCTC.

The rearrangement links TRBV30 to TRBJ2-3; D unclear. This CDR3 contains 12 residues. CDR1 GTSNPN and CDR2 SVGIG come from the germline V gene (reference sequence). Trimming took 1 base from V and 5 from J, leaving 7 bases between them. CDR3: CAWSGPGDTQYF. The DNA of the CDR3 is TGTGCCTGGAGTGGCCCGGGAGATACGCAGTATTTT. Supplemented by reference TRBV30 and TRBJ2-3, the full variable domain reads SQTIHQWPATLVQPVGSPLSLECTVEGTSNPNLYWYRQAAGRGLQLLFYSVGIGQISSEVPQNLSASRPQDRQFILSSKKLLLSDSGFYLCAWSGPGDTQYFGPGTRLTVL.

The V gene is TRBV19, the J gene TRBJ2-1; a possible D gene is TRBD1 (5 bases). Germline lookup yields CDR1 LNHDA and CDR2 SQIVND (reference sequence). The CDR3 is 15 residues long. V was shortened by 7 bases and J by 1 base, with 14 bases between the two germline ends. The CDR3 nucleotides read TGTGCCAGTACCATTCGTAGGGGTTCCTACAATGAGCAGTTCTTC. It specifies CASTIRRGSYNEQFF. Based on the CDR3 plus reference TRBV19 and TRBJ2-1, the full variable domain is DGGITQSPKYLFRKEGQNVTLSCEQNLNHDAMYWYRQDPGQGLRLIYYSQIVNDFQKGDIAEGYSVSREKKESFPLTVTSAQKNPTAFYLCASTIRRGSYNEQFFGPGTRLTVL.